These 32 T cell receptor beta chains were all obtained from the same sample, sequenced in a study of cytomegalovirus exposure and HLA in healthy donors. PCR was performed using 60 Vbeta and 13 Jbeta primers. Data came from immunoSEQ multiplex PCR; TCRdb stores just in-frame clones and leaves some out. The repertoire holds under 200,000 clones, roughly 80% seen once, with under 2.5% in the top ten. Sequencing was performed on PBMCs. These receptors all stem from a man aged 45-65 years in good health and CMV-seropositive.

The rearrangement joins TRBV19 to TRBJ1-1, with D possibly matching TRBD1 (6 bases). CDR3 size: 12 residues. Trimming pared 7 bases from V and 6 bases from J, leaving 12 bases between. The germline V gene encodes CDR1 LNHDA and CDR2 SQIVND (reference sequence). The CDR3 sequence: CASNGGLSEAFF. CDR3 DNA sequence: TGTGCCAGTAACGGGGGGCTTTCTGAAGCTTTCTTT.

The CDR3: CASSYSAGTGNTIYF. Here the CDR3 DNA reads TGTGCCAGCAGTTACTCCGCAGGTACTGGAAACACCATATATTTT. The chain links TRBV6-5 to TRBJ1-3; the D is unclear. Germline CDR1 is MNHEY and CDR2 is SVGAGI. The CDR3 consists of 15 residues. The V end was cut by 0 bases, the J end by 2 bases, with 8 bases between.

The chain has TRBV7-2 and TRBJ2-5; weak D call: TRBD2 (7 bases). Between the trimmed V and J ends, which lost 3 bases and 6 bases, there was a span of 20 bases. The CDR3 consists of 16 residues. Per the germline V gene, CDR1 is SGHTA and CDR2 is FQGNSA. This CDR3 reads CASSLNGEGVLKTQYF. Here the CDR3 DNA reads TGTGCCAGCAGCTTGAACGGGGAGGGGGTTTTGAAGACCCAGTACTTC.

This clone was counted a single time. The genes are TRBV5-5 and TRBJ1-1; a weak D match, TRBD1 (5 bases). Germline loops: CDR1 SGHKS, CDR2 YYEKEE (reference sequence). CDR3 length: 16 amino acids. V was clipped by 0 bases and J by 0 bases, with 12 bases between them. The CDR3 nucleotides are TGTGCCAGCAGCTTGGCGACAGCCTGGGTGAACACTGAAGCTTTCTTT. This translates into CASSLATAWVNTEAFF. The complete variable domain, with remaining parts taken from reference TRBV5-5 and TRBJ1-1, reads DAGVTQSPTHLIKTRGQQVTLRCSPISGHKSVSWYQQVLGQGPQFIFQYYEKEERGRGNFPDRFSARQFPNYSSELNVNALLLGDSALYLCASSLATAWVNTEAFFGQGTRLTVV.

The gene calls are TRBV5-1 and TRBJ1-4; TRBD1 matches 8 bases. Germline V gene sequence: CDR1 SGHRS, CDR2 YFSETQ. V trimming: 3 bases; J trimming: 0 bases; junction bases outside the gene matches: 7. The CDR3 is 17 amino acids. The CDR3 protein is CASSSGDRPATNEKLFF. As DNA, the CDR3 is TGCGCCAGCAGCTCAGGGGACAGGCCGGCAACTAATGAAAAACTGTTTTTT.

This chain uses TRBV11-2 with TRBJ2-7; tentative D call: TRBD1 (6 bases). Trimming took off 1 base at V and 6 bases at J, with 10 bases between the two ends. The CDR3 is 13 residues long. Germline V gene data show CDR1 as SGHAT and CDR2 as FQNNGV. The CDR3, as DNA: TGTGCCAGCAGCTTAGGGACAGTGGGCGAGCAGTACTTC. Its translation: CASSLGTVGEQYF.

The table lists this clone with a few counts. This chain's CDR3 is CASSLGTGRQPQHF. The CDR3 region has the DNA TGCGCCAGCAGCTTGGGCACCGGCAGGCAGCCCCAGCATTTT. The chain has TRBV5-1 and TRBJ1-5, with D hard to call. This CDR3 is built from 14 residues. Trimming removed 0 bases from V and 7 bases from J, with 11 bases in between. Per germline, CDR1 SGHRS and CDR2 YFSETQ.

CDR3 bases: TGTGCCAGCAGTACAGGGCGGAACACTGAAGCTTTCTTT. It translates to CASSTGRNTEAFF. The chain is built from TRBV6-6 and TRBJ1-1; D may be TRBD1 (6 bases). CDR1 and CDR2 from the germline V gene are MNHNY and SVGAGI (reference sequence). V was pared by 5 bases and J by 1 base, with 8 bases between. The CDR3 consists of 13 residues.

The chain is built from TRBV10-3 and TRBJ1-2; D remains unclear. The CDR3 sequence is 14 residues long. The V gene's germline CDR1 is ENHRY and CDR2 SYGVKD. V was clipped by 2 bases and J by 3 bases, with 10 bases between them. Here the CDR3 reads CAISEREMDYGYTF. CDR3 coding DNA: TGTGCCATCAGTGAGAGGGAGATGGACTATGGCTACACCTTC.

This chain connects TRBV7-9 to TRBJ2-2, with 10 bases lining up with TRBD1. Losses at the gene ends were 3 bases for V and 2 bases for J; bases not matched to a gene: 12. Germline V CDR1 and CDR2: SEHNR, FQNEAQ (reference sequence). CDR3 length: 19 amino acids. The DNA of the CDR3 is TGTGCCAGCAGCTTGGACAGGGGGTTGGCAACTTATAACACCGGGGAGCTGTTTTTT. Amino acids: CASSLDRGLATYNTGELFF.

The chain uses TRBV6-5 and TRBJ2-7; 9 bases are shared with TRBD1. CDR1 and CDR2 from the germline V gene are MNHEY and SVGAGI. The CDR3 extends over 14 amino acids. Unmatched junction bases numbered 4, after V lost 4 bases and J lost 3 bases. Here the CDR3 DNA reads TGTGCCAGCAGTTTCGGGACAGGGCTCTACGAGCAGTACTTC. Translation: CASSFGTGLYEQYF.

The chain has TRBV10-3 and TRBJ2-2, with a possible D match to TRBD1 (6 bases). CDR1 is ENHRY, CDR2 SYGVKD, per germline. V lost 7 bases and J lost 4, with 10 bases in between. This CDR3 is built from 13 residues. The CDR3 DNA reads as TGTGCCATCAAGACAGGATCCACCGGGGAGCTGTTTTTT. Translation gives CAIKTGSTGELFF.

The CDR3 nucleotides are TGTGCCAGCAGCTCCTGGACAGGGGCGGGGGAGACCCAGTACTTC. As protein: CASSSWTGAGETQYF. This chain joins TRBV7-9 and TRBJ2-5; 9 nucleotides line up with TRBD1. The CDR3 has 15 residues. Germline V gene sequence: CDR1 SEHNR, CDR2 FQNEAQ (reference sequence). The V segment lost 4 bases and the J segment 5 bases; nucleotides outside the gene matches: 8.

V is TRBV5-4 and J is TRBJ2-5; D might be TRBD1 (5 bases). Germline values: CDR1 SGHNT, CDR2 YYREEE (reference sequence). The V and J ends lost 3 bases and 2 bases respectively, with 11 bases between them. This CDR3 contains 14 residues. Written as DNA, the CDR3 is TGTGCCAGCAGCTCGGCGACAGTTCAAGAGACCCAGTACTTC. Residues: CASSSATVQETQYF.

V is TRBV10-3 and J is TRBJ2-1, with 8 positions matching TRBD2. CDR3 length: 14 residues. In germline, CDR1 is ENHRY, CDR2 SYGVKD. The trim removed 4 bases at V and 6 bases at J, leaving 5 bases unmatched. In DNA form, the CDR3 reads TGTGCCATCAGTGGGGGACTAGAATTCAATGAGCAGTTCTTC. Encoded protein: CAISGGLEFNEQFF.

The V and J genes are TRBV5-1 and TRBJ2-5; 16 bases fit TRBD2. The CDR3 extends over 17 amino acids. The V and J ends lost 2 bases and 3 bases, in that order; junction bases with no gene match: 4. Germline loops: CDR1 SGHRS, CDR2 YFSETQ. The chain's CDR3 is CASSFGTSGGAEETQYF. The CDR3, as DNA: TGCGCCAGCAGCTTCGGGACTAGCGGGGGGGCTGAAGAGACCCAGTACTTC.

This chain links TRBV28 with TRBJ2-2; D perhaps matches TRBD1 (6 bases). CDR3 length equals 16 residues. Germline CDR1 is MDHEN and CDR2 is SYDVKM. V gave up 3 bases and J gave up 1 base, with 12 bases separating them. The CDR3 DNA is TGTGCCAGCAGTTTCTACACAGGGATGAACACCGGGGAGCTGTTTTTT. Protein: CASSFYTGMNTGELFF.

This sequence joins TRBV9 and TRBJ2-1, with 9 bases lining up with TRBD2. The CDR3 is 16 residues long. V lost 3 bases and J lost 5; bases outside the gene matches: 9. Germline CDR1 SGDLS, CDR2 YYNGEE. The CDR3 DNA reads TGTGCCAGCAGCGGGCCCCTAGCGGGGTTAAACAATGAGCAGTTCTTC. This codes for CASSGPLAGLNNEQFF.

J is TRBJ2-1 and V is TRBV6-1; 10 bases line up with TRBD2. The CDR3 is made up of 20 amino acids. Germline lookup yields CDR1 MNHNS and CDR2 SASEGT. V lost 4 bases and J lost 4; bases outside the gene matches: 19. The DNA of the CDR3 is TGTGCCAGCAGTGGGAGGGTTCGACGAGCGGGGGGGCAGTGGTACAATGAGCAGTTCTTC. Protein sequence: CASSGRVRRAGGQWYNEQFF.

The rearrangement links TRBV4-3 to TRBJ1-1; D call uncertain. CDR3 length equals 13 residues. Germline CDR1 is LGHNA and CDR2 is YSLEER. V gave up 4 bases and J gave up 2 bases, with 8 bases separating them. The CDR3 reads CASSPQTNTEAFF. CDR3 in DNA: TGCGCCAGCAGCCCCCAGACTAACACTGAAGCTTTCTTT.

J is TRBJ1-6 and V is TRBV28; D unresolved. The CDR3 extends over 15 amino acids. Germline loops: CDR1 MDHEN, CDR2 SYDVKM. Trimming removed 6 bases from V and 7 bases from J, with 16 bases in between. Written as DNA, the CDR3 is TGTGCCAGCAGCTCCCCGAACGGTTTAAATTCACCCCTCCACTTT. The encoded protein is CASSSPNGLNSPLHF.

V and J are TRBV6-6 and TRBJ2-7; TRBD1 agrees at 10 bases. J lost 3 bases, V lost 6 bases, and 11 bases had no gene match. Germline lookup yields CDR1 MNHNY and CDR2 SVGAGI (reference sequence). The CDR3 is made up of 16 amino acids. In DNA form, the CDR3 reads TGTGCCAGCAGACTCGACAGGGGGCGACTTCGCTACGAGCAGTACTTC. Translating it yields CASRLDRGRLRYEQYF.

The sample holds a few counts of this clone. V gene TRBV4-3 combines with J gene TRBJ2-3; 7 bases are a match to TRBD2. Trimming cost V 1 base and J 2 bases; bases outside gene matches: 12. CDR3 size: 18 residues. The germline V gene encodes CDR1 LGHNA and CDR2 YSLEER. CDR3 in amino acids: CASSQAPTGGSLTDTQYF. The CDR3 DNA is TGCGCCAGCAGCCAAGCCCCTACCGGGGGGTCTCTCACAGATACGCAGTATTTT.

The chain has TRBV18 and TRBJ2-7; TRBD1 is a possible D gene (5 bases). V was shortened by 3 bases and J by 7 bases, with 19 bases between the two germline ends. CDR1 is KGHSH and CDR2 is LQKENI in the germline V gene. The CDR3 runs 15 residues. DNA of the CDR3: TGTGCCAGCTCACCCCCAGGGATGGTGTTTGGTGAGCAGTACTTC. Its translation is CASSPPGMVFGEQYF.

The chain employs TRBV7-8 and TRBJ2-7; 9 positions agree with TRBD2. The CDR3 consists of 18 residues. The ends lost 5 bases at V and 0 bases at J; junction bases unmatched: 14. Germline CDR1 SGHVS, CDR2 FQNEAQ. The CDR3, as DNA: TGTGCCAGCAGCAGAGGAACTTCCGGGACTAGCTACTCCTACGAGCAGTACTTC. Protein sequence: CASSRGTSGTSYSYEQYF.

The V call is TRBV27, the J call TRBJ2-1; 7 positions agree with TRBD2. The V gene end was trimmed by 7 bases and the J gene end by 3 bases; junction bases not matched to a gene: 6. This CDR3 is built from 14 residues. The germline V gene has CDR1 MNHEY and CDR2 SMNVEV (reference sequence). The CDR3 protein is CASTKAGYYNEQFF. The CDR3 region has the DNA TGTGCCAGCACAAAAGCGGGATACTACAATGAGCAGTTCTTC.

The genes are TRBV5-4 and TRBJ2-1; 8 bases map to TRBD2. Germline V gives CDR1 SGHNT, CDR2 YYREEE (reference sequence). J gave up 7 bases and V 2 bases, and 8 bases lay outside the gene matches. The CDR3 extends over 15 amino acids. The CDR3 protein is CASSLPPGLENEQFF. The CDR3 nucleotides are TGTGCCAGCAGCTTACCCCCGGGACTAGAGAATGAGCAGTTCTTC.

This sequence joins TRBV11-2 and TRBJ2-6, with D tentatively TRBD1 (5 bases). V lost 2 bases to trimming and J lost 1 base, with 9 bases between them. The CDR3 loop spans 16 amino acids. Germline CDR1 SGHAT, CDR2 FQNNGV. CDR3 region: CASSLQGRSGANVLTF. In DNA, the CDR3 is TGTGCCAGCAGCTTACAGGGTCGGTCTGGGGCCAACGTCCTGACTTTC.

The J gene is TRBJ2-3, the V gene TRBV6-4; tentative D call: TRBD2 (6 bases). V was pared by 4 bases and J by 7 bases, with 12 bases between. The CDR3 length is 13 residues. CDR1 MRHNA and CDR2 SNTAGT come from the germline V gene. CDR3 coding DNA: TGTGCCAGCAGTGCCGTGGCGGGGAATACGCAGTATTTT. Its protein product is CASSAVAGNTQYF.

The chain links TRBV9 to TRBJ2-7, with D perhaps matching TRBD2 (6 bases). V gave up 1 base and J gave up 5 bases, with 16 bases separating them. This CDR3 spans 15 amino acids. Germline CDR1 is SGDLS and CDR2 is YYNGEE. CDR3 sequence: CASSVNGGTVNEQYF. The CDR3 region has the DNA TGTGCCAGCAGCGTAAATGGGGGGACGGTCAACGAGCAGTACTTC.

The chain recombines TRBV18 with TRBJ2-4; tentative D call: TRBD2 (5 bases). The CDR3 totals 16 residues. Germline CDR1 and CDR2: KGHSH and LQKENI. Trimming shortened V by 6 bases and J by 0 bases, and 15 bases separated the two germline ends. The CDR3 DNA reads TGTGCCAGCTCCCCCGAGGGCGGCCTAGCCAAAAACATTCAGTACTTC. It codes for CASSPEGGLAKNIQYF.

This clone was picked up one time. V usage is TRBV6-5 and J usage is TRBJ1-5; 7 bases agree with TRBD1. V shed 0 bases and J 9 bases; nucleotides not matched to a gene: 8. Germline lookup yields CDR1 MNHEY and CDR2 SVGAGI. CDR3 length: 15 residues. The CDR3 sequence is CASSYSGQGGSPQHF. As DNA, the CDR3 is TGTGCCAGCAGTTACTCTGGCCAGGGGGGTTCGCCCCAGCATTTT.